This record concerns one T cell receptor beta chain sequence. The specificity of this receptor is unknown. No much larger clone exists at a distance of one base, and base qualities are not known. The trim is 5 bases for V and 7 bases for J, with a gap of 17 bases between the germline ends. CDR1 and CDR2 (SQVTM, ANQGSEA) derive from the germline V gene. From cysteine to phenylalanine, the CDR3 is 13 amino acids long. Only the CDR3 DNA stays, 39 bases, in frame from base 1. This sample's treatment or condition label indicates: around 19 received Ad26.COV2.S at low or high dose, single or two shots; several received placebo; per-sample allocation not given. For vaccine and placebo recipients, the sequenced repertoires came from samples collected on day 63 after the first injection. In Cohort 1b, roughly 25 adults aged 18-55 years were enrolled at a single site in Boston, USA, between 29 July and 7 August 2020. Ad26.COV2.S consisted of a replication-incompetent adenovirus type 26 vector by which a prefusion-stabilized SARS-CoV-2 spike protein from the original Wuhan strain was expressed.

The immunoSEQ Assay was the method used to sequence TCRbeta CDR3 regions. After extraction, genomic DNA underwent amplification by bias-controlled multiplex PCR, followed by high-throughput sequencing. On the authors' methods: Collapsing and filtering of sequences were performed to quantify the absolute abundance of each unique TCRbeta CDR3 region. Usable DNA was measured by amplifying reference genes present in all nucleated cells, and TCRbeta template counts were normalized to that usable DNA to estimate T cell fraction. Repertoire TCRs were annotated as SARS-CoV-2-specific by exact matching of V gene, CDR3 amino acid sequence and J gene to a known reactive TCR set. The reference SARS-CoV-2 TCR set came from MIRA and was filtered for enrichment in COVID-19-positive ImmuneCODE repertoires, removing public or cross-reactive TCRs. Based on the MIRA antigens, annotated TCRs were further analysed at the level of specific ORF or position within ORF. Depth was the summed frequency of annotated unique rearrangements, while breadth was defined as annotated unique rearrangements over total unique productive rearrangements. Two-sided Wilcoxon rank-sum tests were used to compare TCR breadth between groups. The table was pulled from immuneACCESS by TCRdb, which kept in-frame rearrangements only. Such tables lose some clones; where checked, under half of the loss comes from unresolved V genes, and the rest has no known cause. The V and J calls and clone size are taken from that table; D and trimming were inferred from the DNA. Recorded for this sample are 350,000 to 400,000 clones; about 85% of them occurred a single time. The top ten hold 3.5% of the sample.

This specimen belongs to a study of Ad26.COV2.S vaccination and SARS-CoV-2 variants (dated by TCRdb to the early 2020s). Regarding the research as a whole: Donors in the vaccine arm were drawn from COV1001, a multicentre, randomized, double-blind, placebo-controlled phase I-IIa trial testing Ad26.COV2.S in healthy adults. Ad26.COV2.S was administered intramuscularly at a dose of 5x10^10 or 1x10^11 viral particles, either as one shot or as two shots given 56 days apart. The specificity and breadth of SARS-CoV-2-reactive T cell receptors after Ad26.COV2.S vaccination were assessed by TCRbeta repertoire sequencing. The TCR-sequenced set comprised approximately 32 samples: approximately 20 Ad26.COV2.S vaccine recipients, 5 placebo recipients and 8 SARS-CoV-2 convalescent individuals. Trial participants were randomized into five groups of five, in which low-dose or high-dose Ad26.COV2.S was given once or twice, or placebo was given on both occasions. Investigators remained blinded to trial group allocation during experiments and outcome assessment. Results and caveats for the whole study, not just this receptor: After vaccination, spike-specific CD8+ and CD4+ T cell responses were reported to show substantial breadth. The study was not powered for comparison of responses between vaccine doses or regimens. Comparable non-spike TCR breadth was observed between vaccine and placebo recipients, consistent with only spike being contained in the vaccine. Spike-specific TCR breadth was higher in Ad26.COV2.S recipients than in placebo recipients (P = 0.0014). It was noted by the authors that total T cell responses may have been underestimated by the TCR breadth and depth analyses.

The source was peripheral blood, collected in a trial of Ad26.COV2.S vaccine versus placebo. The sequence links TRBV29-1 to TRBJ1-2, and TRBD1 may be the D gene, going by 5 matching bases. The TCR was taken from a person aged 18-65 years who received the Ad26.COV2.S COVID-19 vaccine or a placebo. The CDR3 in this case is CSVPGPFIGGYTF. The DNA sequence is as follows: TGCAGCGTTCCGGGACCCTTTATCGGTGGCTACACCTTC.